These 6 T cell receptor beta chains originate from one sample sequenced in a study of cytomegalovirus exposure and HLA in healthy donors. PCR was performed using 60 Vbeta and 13 Jbeta primers. The method was immunoSEQ multiplex PCR; TCRdb's version includes in-frame clones alone and lacks a portion of them. This table has about 150,000 clones, roughly 82% appearing once. Sequenced sample: PBMCs. Source of these receptors: a man aged 25 to 45 in good health and CMV-seronegative.

The V call is TRBV5-5, the J call TRBJ1-5, with D maybe TRBD1 (6 bases). The CDR3 runs 16 residues. Germline assignment: CDR1 SGHKS and CDR2 YYEKEE (reference sequence). The germline V and J ends were trimmed by 0 bases and 3 bases, with 13 bases remaining between them. CDR3 region: CASSLGGTHTNQPQHF. CDR3 nucleotides: TGTGCCAGCAGCTTGGGAGGGACACACACCAATCAGCCCCAGCATTTT.

V and J are TRBV4-1 and TRBJ2-2; 7 bases fit TRBD1. V dropped 4 bases and J dropped 2; count of bases not matched to a gene: 4. The CDR3 is 15 residues long. CDR1 is MGHRA and CDR2 is YSYEKL in the germline V gene. The CDR3 sequence is CASSPGQINTGELFF. DNA for the CDR3: TGCGCCAGCAGCCCGGGACAGATAAACACCGGGGAGCTGTTTTTT.

The gene calls are TRBV5-6 and TRBJ1-1, with 8 bases aligning to TRBD1. Germline V gene data show CDR1 as SGHDT and CDR2 as YYEEEE. Unmatched junction bases numbered 9, after V lost 4 bases and J lost 1 base. The CDR3 totals 16 residues. The chain's CDR3 is CASSPDRAVGNTEAFF. The CDR3 nucleotides are TGTGCCAGCAGCCCGGACAGGGCCGTGGGGAACACTGAAGCTTTCTTT.

A few counts support this clone. The V and J genes are TRBV5-8 and TRBJ2-2, with 10 bases identical to TRBD2. This CDR3 has 16 residues. CDR1 is SGHTS and CDR2 is YDEGEE in the germline V gene. J gave up 5 bases and V 2 bases, and 6 bases lay outside the gene matches. The CDR3 DNA reads TGTGCCAGCAGCTTTCAGCTAGCGGGAGAGACCGGGGAGCTGTTTTTT. Its protein product is CASSFQLAGETGELFF. Combining the CDR3 with reference TRBV5-8 and TRBJ2-2 gives the whole variable domain EAGVTQSPTHLIKTRGQQATLRCSPISGHTSVYWYQQALGLGLQFLLWYDEGEERNRGNFPPRFSGRQFPNYSSELNVNALELEDSALYLCASSFQLAGETGELFFGEGSRLTVL.

V and J are TRBV6-1 and TRBJ2-1; TRBD2 might be the D (5 bases). Trimming took 1 base from V and 1 from J, leaving 11 bases between them. This CDR3 is built from 16 residues. CDR1 is MNHNS, CDR2 SASEGT, per germline. The CDR3 loop is CASSEGIGRSYNEQFF. The DNA for the CDR3 is TGTGCCAGCAGTGAAGGGATAGGGAGATCCTACAATGAGCAGTTCTTC.

In this sample, this clone turned up once. CDR3 bases: TGTGCCAGCATCAAGTGCCGGGACAACGGACCACAAGAGACCCAGTACTTC. It specifies CASIKCRDNGPQETQYF. This chain joins TRBV6-4 and TRBJ2-5; a weak D match, TRBD1 (6 bases). This CDR3 has 17 amino acids. Germline V lookup: CDR1 MRHNA, CDR2 SNTAGT. V lost 7 bases and J 2 bases, leaving 23 bases between the germline ends.